This entry describes one TCR beta chain. Its specificity is unknown. The data originate from a study of OX40 agonist ivuxolimab in advanced cancers. Trimming removed 3 bases at V and 6 bases at J, with 19 bases between. There are 15 residues in the CDR3. Germline V gene lookup returns CDR1 SGHRS and CDR2 YFSETQ. Findings of the study overall: Relative to CD4+, CD8+ T cells held more expanded clones on average.

Prior autoimmune disease or systemic immunosuppression barred patients. TCRdb keeps only in-frame clones here, not all; method: immunoSEQ multiplex PCR. The data contain about 95,000 clones, roughly nine tenths of them singletons. This specimen was CD4+ or CD8+ T cells sorted from blood, taken in a trial of the OX40 agonist ivuxolimab. This TCR was recovered from an adult with an advanced solid tumor such as melanoma, head and neck, liver or kidney cancer. V is TRBV5-1 and J is TRBJ2-7, with no clear D. This chain's CDR3 is CASSSELRLSSEQYF. The CDR3 nucleotides read TGCGCCAGCAGCTCCGAGCTTCGGCTTTCTTCCGAGCAGTACTTC.